This T cell receptor beta chain is drawn from a study of CD8+CD57+ T cells in acquired aplastic anemia. About the research overall: Sorted CD4+ and CD8+ cells yielded DNA averaging approximately 3.4 ug. Study-wide results and caveats: Shared by patients and controls, approximately 28 CD8+ CDR3s were abundant in patients.

Profiles of TCR beta VDJ and CDR3 were generated from a genomic DNA template. TCRdb reanalysed the reads using MiXCR and keeps one entry per CDR3 protein. The table records approximately 190,000 distinct CDR3 sequences, 64% of them present only once. About this clonotype itself: Antigen specificity is unknown.

This receptor was obtained from a human donor with severe aplastic anemia or a healthy control (not recorded which). The specimen sequenced was sorted CD4+, CD8+, or CD8+CD57+ T cells (not recorded which) from PBMCs.

The CDR3 here is CSAIYTSGIEQFF. CDR3 DNA: TGCAGTGCTATCTATACTAGCGGGATCGAGCAGTTCTTC. This chain connects TRBV20-1 to TRBJ2-1, with 10 bases fitting TRBD2. CDR3 size: 13 residues. With 4 bases clipped from V and 10 bases from J, the junction kept 7 bases outside the gene matches. Germline V lookup: CDR1 DFQATT, CDR2 SNEGSKA (reference sequence).